This T cell receptor beta chain was documented in a study of T-cell reconstitution after alpha-beta-depleted transplantation in children. Preparation of the TCRbeta library involved a method that used unique molecular identifiers. TCRdb fed the PCR reads into MiXCR, producing one record per CDR3 protein. The data contain hundreds of thousands of distinct CDR3 sequences, roughly 17% of them singletons. V was clipped by 1 base and J by 2 bases, with 17 bases between them. Germline CDR1 SGHNT, CDR2 YENEEA. The CDR3 spans 17 residues. The sequencing here drew on PBMCs from the stem cell graft donor, taken from the stem cell graft. This chain joins TRBV11-3 and TRBJ2-5; no firm D call. The TCR sequence derives from a human donor who donated a stem cell graft to a child with acute myeloid leukemia. The CDR3 here is CASSLGALGQRQETQYF. The CDR3 bases are TGTGCCAGCAGCTTAGGGGCCCTCGGCCAACGACAAGAGACCCAGTACTTC.